This T cell receptor (beta chain) appears in the sequencing data of a study of blood T cells in healthy people across ages. Study-level results: Per million T cells, TCR beta diversity dropped roughly linearly as age increased.

J was trimmed by 2 bases and V by 6 bases; bases with no gene match: 10. The germline gives CDR1 ENHRY, CDR2 SYGVKD. This CDR3 is built from 16 residues. A J-beta primer mix and a sample-barcoded 5' primer were used in a second PCR of roughly 7 to 12 cycles. Each cDNA molecule was tagged by a template-switch adaptor that had 12 random nucleotides. One entry per CDR3 protein, called by TCRdb with MiXCR from the 5' RACE reads. The repertoire consists of about 1.5 million distinct CDR3 sequences, with 40% to 45% occurring once and the leading ten covering just over 4%. A word on this clonotype: Its cognate antigen is unknown.

The sequencing input was blood. The sequence derives from a woman in her late teens or twenties in good health. This chain uses TRBV10-3 with TRBJ2-1; 7 bases match TRBD2. CDR3 bases: TGTGCCATCAGCCCCCTCTTGGCGGGGGCCTACAATGAGCAGTTCTTC. Its translation: CAISPLLAGAYNEQFF.